This is a list of T cell receptor beta chains from one sample in a study of patients and donors after allogeneic stem cell transplantation. TCRdb reprocessed the RT-PCR reads via MiXCR and lists one record per CDR3 protein. Among some 880,000 distinct CDR3 sequences listed, about 20% were seen once. Specimen: blood, either unsorted or a sorted T cell fraction (not recorded which). The receptors come from a human donor who was either an allogeneic HSCT recipient or a stem cell or donor lymphocyte infusion donor (not recorded which). It is not recorded whose cells these are; they may come from a transplant donor. Each CDR3 is given with its conserved first and last residue. The D gene is left open where the match is weak. Clone size is given for some rows only: seen once, a few or many times, or a class if the clone is expanded.

D,J,V,size,CDR3,DNA
-,TRBJ2-1,TRBV28,many,CASSPFPHSLLYNEQFF,TGTGCCAGCAGCCCCTTCCCGCACAGTTTGCTTTACAATGAGCAGTTCTTC
TRBD1,TRBJ2-4,TRBV12-3/TRBV12-4,many,CASSLDRASKNIQYF,TGTGCCAGCAGTTTGGACAGGGCATCCAAAAACATTCAGTACTTC
TRBD2,TRBJ2-7,TRBV24-1,-,CATSDPSGPDYEQYF,TGTGCCACCAGTGATCCTAGCGGGCCGGACTACGAGCAGTACTTC
TRBD1,TRBJ2-6,TRBV12-3/TRBV12-4,many,CASSSTGFGANVLTF,TGTGCCAGCAGTTCGACAGGGTTTGGGGCCAACGTCCTGACTTTC
-,TRBJ2-1,TRBV24-1,-,CATSDDWGVNYNEQFF,TGTGCCACCAGTGACGACTGGGGGGTGAACTACAATGAGCAGTTCTTC
-,TRBJ1-1,TRBV29-1,-,CSSGMNTEAFF,TGCAGCTCAGGGATGAACACTGAAGCTTTCTTT
-,TRBJ1-6,TRBV6-5,-,CASSYAAANSPLHF,TGTGCCAGCAGTTACGCGGCAGCAAATTCACCCCTCCACTTT
-,TRBJ1-5,TRBV15,few,CATSPRTTISNQPQHF,TGTGCCACCAGCCCCCGGACAACGATTAGCAATCAGCCCCAGCATTTT
-,TRBJ2-1,TRBV11-2,-,CASGRGLLVEQFF,TGTGCCAGCGGCCGGGGTCTTTTGGTTGAGCAGTTCTTC
-,TRBJ1-2,TRBV6-1,-,CASTYVGGTVYGYTF,TGTGCCAGCACCTACGTTGGAGGGACGGTCTATGGCTACACCTTC
-,TRBJ1-2,TRBV27,few,CASSIRGSYGYTF,TGTGCCAGCAGTATTAGGGGAAGCTATGGCTACACCTTC
-,TRBJ1-1,TRBV27,-,CASSSGIRTEAFF,TGTGCCAGCAGTTCCGGGATTCGCACTGAAGCTTTCTTT
TRBD2,TRBJ2-7,TRBV6-5,-,CASSSPLGGIDYEQYF,TGTGCCAGCAGTTCCCCCCTCGGGGGGATAGACTACGAGCAGTACTTC
-,TRBJ2-1,TRBV7-9,few,CASSPPLARYEQFF,TGTGCCAGCAGCCCCCCCTTAGCGAGATATGAGCAGTTCTTC
-,TRBJ2-1,TRBV7-9,many,CASSLGDNEQFF,TGTGCCAGCAGCTTGGGGGACAATGAGCAGTTCTTC
TRBD1,TRBJ2-7,TRBV5-1,few,CASSARTGVGYHEQYF,TGCGCCAGCAGCGCCCGGACAGGGGTTGGTTACCACGAGCAGTACTTC